This TCR beta chain was identified during a study of OX40 agonist ivuxolimab in advanced cancers. About this clone itself: The same CDR3 also results from other DNA sequences found in this sample.

The repertoire was sequenced with immunoSEQ multiplex PCR; TCRdb's copy has only in-frame clones and lacks some. The profile shows some 70,000 clones, approximately 78% of them singletons. Deletions cut 6 bases from V and 2 bases from J, with 8 bases between. The germline CDR1 and CDR2 sequences are MNHEY and SVGAGI. CDR3 length: 13 residues. The origin of this receptor is an adult with an advanced solid tumor such as melanoma, head and neck, liver or kidney cancer. The chain joins TRBV6-5 to TRBJ1-3; D is possibly TRBD1 (5 bases). Sequenced here: CD4+ or CD8+ T cells sorted from blood, sampled in a trial of the OX40 agonist ivuxolimab. The CDR3 here is CASSSGPGNTIYF. The CDR3 bases are TGTGCCAGCAGCTCGGGACCTGGAAACACCATATATTTT.